This T cell receptor beta chain was profiled in a study of T cells in Graves' hyperthyroidism and ophthalmopathy. Study-wide findings and caveats: Most clonotypes that expanded in the thyroid above 0.001 also showed up in blood.

In its sample, this clonotype was seen a few times. Its target is not known. One end of the junction fails to match germline, which may point to a read error. The CDR3 contains 17 residues. The TCR beta CDR3 regions underwent amplification using RNA transcripts as the source. The TCR CDR3 was amplified in a first-round RT-PCR using the HTBI primer set. MiXCR was run by TCRdb on the multiplex PCR reads, yielding one entry per CDR3 protein. This table has a few hundred thousand distinct CDR3 sequences, about 45% appearing once. The study excluded patients with uncontrolled infection, other autoimmune disease, pregnancy or lactation.

The gene calls are TRBV12-3 or TRBV12-4 and TRBJ1-1; perhaps TRBD1 as D (5 bases). The receptor comes from an adult woman with Graves' disease, either hyperthyroidism or ophthalmopathy (not recorded which). Material for sequencing was peripheral blood or thyroid tissue (not recorded which). The CDR3 sequence: CANSLDPPWGLNTEAFF. For the CDR3, the DNA is TGTGCCAACAGTTTAGATCCGCCGTGGGGCCTGAACACTGAAGCTTTCTTT.